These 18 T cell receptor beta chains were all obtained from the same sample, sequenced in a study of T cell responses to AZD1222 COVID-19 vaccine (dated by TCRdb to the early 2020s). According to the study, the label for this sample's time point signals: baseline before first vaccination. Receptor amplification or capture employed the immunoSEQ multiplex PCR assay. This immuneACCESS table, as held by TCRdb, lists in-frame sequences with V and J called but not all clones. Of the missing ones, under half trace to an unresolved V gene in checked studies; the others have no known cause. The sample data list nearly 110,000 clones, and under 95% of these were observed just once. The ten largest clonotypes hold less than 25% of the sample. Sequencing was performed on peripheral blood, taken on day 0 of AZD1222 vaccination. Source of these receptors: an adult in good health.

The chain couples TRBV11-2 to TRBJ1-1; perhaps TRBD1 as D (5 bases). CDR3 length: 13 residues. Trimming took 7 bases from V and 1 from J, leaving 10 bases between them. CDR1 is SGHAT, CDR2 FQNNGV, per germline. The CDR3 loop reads CASTRQTNTEAFF. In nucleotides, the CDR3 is TGTGCCAGCACCCGACAGACGAACACTGAAGCTTTCTTT.

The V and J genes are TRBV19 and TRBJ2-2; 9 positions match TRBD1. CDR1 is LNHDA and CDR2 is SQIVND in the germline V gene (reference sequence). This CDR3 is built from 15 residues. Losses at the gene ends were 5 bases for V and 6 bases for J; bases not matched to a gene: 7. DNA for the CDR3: TGTGCCAGTAGTGTCCAACAGGGGGCGGCCGGGGAGCTGTTTTTT. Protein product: CASSVQQGAAGELFF.

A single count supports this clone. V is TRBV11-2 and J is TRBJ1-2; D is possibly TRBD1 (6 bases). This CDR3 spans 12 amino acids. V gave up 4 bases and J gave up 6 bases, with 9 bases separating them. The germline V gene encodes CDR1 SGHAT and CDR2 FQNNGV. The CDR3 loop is CASSSEGDGYTF. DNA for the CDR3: TGTGCCAGCAGCTCAGAGGGGGATGGCTACACCTTC.

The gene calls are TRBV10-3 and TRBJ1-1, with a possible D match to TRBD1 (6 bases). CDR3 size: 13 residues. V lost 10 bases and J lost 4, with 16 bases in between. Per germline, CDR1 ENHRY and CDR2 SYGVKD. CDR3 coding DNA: TGTGCCACGGCAGGGGACGGGGTCACTGAAGCTTTCTTT. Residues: CATAGDGVTEAFF.

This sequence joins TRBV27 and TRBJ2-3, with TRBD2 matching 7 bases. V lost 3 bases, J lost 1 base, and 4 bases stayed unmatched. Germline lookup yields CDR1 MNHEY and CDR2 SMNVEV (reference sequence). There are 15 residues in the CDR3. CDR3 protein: CASSLAGDRTDTQYF. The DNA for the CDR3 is TGTGCCAGCAGTTTGGCGGGGGATCGCACAGATACGCAGTATTTT.

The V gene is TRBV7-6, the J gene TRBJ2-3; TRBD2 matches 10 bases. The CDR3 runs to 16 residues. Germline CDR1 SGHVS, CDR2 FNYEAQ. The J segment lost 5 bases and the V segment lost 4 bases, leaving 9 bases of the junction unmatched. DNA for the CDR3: TGTGCCAGCAGCTGGAGCGGGGGGGCGTCTTTAGATACGCAGTATTTT. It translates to CASSWSGGASLDTQYF. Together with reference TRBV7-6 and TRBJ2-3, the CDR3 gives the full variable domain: GAGVSQSPRYKVTKRGQDVALRCDPISGHVSLYWYRQALGQGPEFLTYFNYEAQQDKSGLPNDRFSAERPEGSISTLTIQRTEQRDSAMYRCASSWSGGASLDTQYFGPGTRLTVL.

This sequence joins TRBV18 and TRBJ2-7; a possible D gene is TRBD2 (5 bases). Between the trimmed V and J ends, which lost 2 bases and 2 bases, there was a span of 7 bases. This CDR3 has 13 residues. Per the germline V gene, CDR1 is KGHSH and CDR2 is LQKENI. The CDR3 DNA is TGTGCCAGCTCACCAGAGGGAACCTACGAGCAGTACTTC. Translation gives CASSPEGTYEQYF.

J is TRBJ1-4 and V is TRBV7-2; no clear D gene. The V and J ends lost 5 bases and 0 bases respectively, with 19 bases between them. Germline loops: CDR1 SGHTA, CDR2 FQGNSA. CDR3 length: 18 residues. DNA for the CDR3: TGTGCCAGCAGCAATACAAGAGGAGGGAAGGCAACTAATGAAAAACTGTTTTTT. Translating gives CASSNTRGGKATNEKLFF.

The CDR3 DNA follows: TGTGCCAGCAGCTTAGGGGCAGGTGGTTCACCCCTCCACTTT. As protein: CASSLGAGGSPLHF. This chain links TRBV7-8 with TRBJ1-6, with no clear D. The CDR3 is made up of 14 amino acids. The V gene's germline CDR1 is SGHVS and CDR2 FQNEAQ. The germline V and J ends were trimmed by 1 base and 9 bases, with 10 bases remaining between them. The variable domain in full, completed from reference TRBV7-8 and TRBJ1-6, reads GAGVSQSPRYKVAKRGQDVALRCDPISGHVSLFWYQQALGQGPEFLTYFQNEAQLDKSGLPSDRFFAERPEGSVSTLKIQRTQQEDSAVYLCASSLGAGGSPLHFGNGTRLTVT.

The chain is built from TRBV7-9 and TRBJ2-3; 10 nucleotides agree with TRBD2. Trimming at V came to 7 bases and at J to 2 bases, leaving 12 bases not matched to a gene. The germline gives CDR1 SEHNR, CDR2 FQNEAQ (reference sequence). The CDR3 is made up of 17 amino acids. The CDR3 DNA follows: TGTGCCAGCATTTCTAGCGGGGGCCCTCATTACACAGATACGCAGTATTTT. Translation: CASISSGGPHYTDTQYF.

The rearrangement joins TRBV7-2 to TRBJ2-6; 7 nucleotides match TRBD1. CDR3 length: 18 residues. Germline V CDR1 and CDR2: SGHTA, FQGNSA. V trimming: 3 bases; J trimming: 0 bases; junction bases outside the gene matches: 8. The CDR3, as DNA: TGTGCCAGCAGCTTGGGACAGCAAGGTTACTCTGGGGCCAACGTCCTGACTTTC. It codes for CASSLGQQGYSGANVLTF.

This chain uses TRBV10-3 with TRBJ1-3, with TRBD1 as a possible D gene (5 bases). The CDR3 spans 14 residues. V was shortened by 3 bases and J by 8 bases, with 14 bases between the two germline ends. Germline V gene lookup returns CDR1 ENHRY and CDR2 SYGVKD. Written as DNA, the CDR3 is TGTGCCATCAGTGATATCAGGGAGGGAGACACCATATATTTT. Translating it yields CAISDIREGDTIYF.

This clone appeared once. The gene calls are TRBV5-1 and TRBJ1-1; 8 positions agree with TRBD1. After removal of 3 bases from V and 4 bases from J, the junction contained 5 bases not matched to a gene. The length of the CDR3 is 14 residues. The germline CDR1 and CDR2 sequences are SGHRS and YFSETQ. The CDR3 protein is CASSSNTGGTEAFF. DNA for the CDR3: TGCGCCAGCAGCTCTAATACAGGGGGCACTGAAGCTTTCTTT. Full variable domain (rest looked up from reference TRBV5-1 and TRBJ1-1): KAGVTQTPRYLIKTRGQQVTLSCSPISGHRSVSWYQQTPGQGLQFLFEYFSETQRNKGNFPGRFSGRQFSNSRSEMNVSTLELGDSALYLCASSSNTGGTEAFFGQGTRLTVV.

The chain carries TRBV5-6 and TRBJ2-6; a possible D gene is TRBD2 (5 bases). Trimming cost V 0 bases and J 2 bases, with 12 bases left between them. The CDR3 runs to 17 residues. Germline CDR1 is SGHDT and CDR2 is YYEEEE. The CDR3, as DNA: TGTGCCAGCAGCTTGGACGGGGAATTCGCTGGGGCCAACGTCCTGACTTTC. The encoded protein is CASSLDGEFAGANVLTF.

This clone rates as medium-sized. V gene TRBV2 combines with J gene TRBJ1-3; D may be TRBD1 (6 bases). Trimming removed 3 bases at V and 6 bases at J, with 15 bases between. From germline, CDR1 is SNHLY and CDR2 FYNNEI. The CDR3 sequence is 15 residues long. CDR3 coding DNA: TGTGCCAGCAGTGACTGGGACACGGGGGAAAACACCATATATTTT. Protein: CASSDWDTGENTIYF. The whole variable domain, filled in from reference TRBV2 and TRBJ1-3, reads EPEVTQTPSHQVTQMGQEVILRCVPISNHLYFYWYRQILGQKVEFLVSFYNNEISEKSEIFDDQFSVERPDGSNFTLKIRSTKLEDSAMYFCASSDWDTGENTIYFGEGSWLTVV.

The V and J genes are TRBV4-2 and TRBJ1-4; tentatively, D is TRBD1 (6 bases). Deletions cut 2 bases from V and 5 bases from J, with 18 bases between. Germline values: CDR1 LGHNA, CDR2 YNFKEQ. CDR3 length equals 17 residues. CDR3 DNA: TGTGCCAGCAGCCAACGCCCTTTTGGGACAAGGAATGAAAAACTGTTTTTT. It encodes CASSQRPFGTRNEKLFF.

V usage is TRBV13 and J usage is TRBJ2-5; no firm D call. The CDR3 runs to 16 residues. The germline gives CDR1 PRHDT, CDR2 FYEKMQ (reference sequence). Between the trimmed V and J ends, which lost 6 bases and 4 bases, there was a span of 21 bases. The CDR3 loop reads CASRARQAQVGETQYF. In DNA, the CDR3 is TGTGCCAGCAGGGCTCGGCAGGCTCAGGTAGGAGAGACCCAGTACTTC.

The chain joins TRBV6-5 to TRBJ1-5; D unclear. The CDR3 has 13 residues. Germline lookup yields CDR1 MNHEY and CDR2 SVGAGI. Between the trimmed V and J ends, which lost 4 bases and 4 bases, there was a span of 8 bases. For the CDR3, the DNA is TGTGCCAGCAGTTCGGTGGGGAATCAGCCCCAGCATTTT. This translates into CASSSVGNQPQHF.